The entry that follows covers one T cell receptor (beta chain) sequence. Sample time point: patch test 1, 2 weeks after DPC sensitization. Treatment of the sample: therapeutic diphenylcyclopropenone sensitization with weekly scalp DPC. This sample was included in a study of human T cells and chemical hapten exposure. TCRdb recomputed calls from the RACE reads with MiXCR, one row per CDR3 protein. Of 80,000 to 95,000 distinct CDR3 sequences listed, around a tenth were seen once; the top ten hold around 4.4%. This CDR3 is 18 amino acids long. Trimming cost V 0 bases and J 2 bases, with 17 bases left between them. Germline assignment: CDR1 LNHDA and CDR2 SQIVND (reference sequence).

Source: whole blood, taken in connection with sensitization to the hapten diphenylcyclopropenone (DPC). The origin of this receptor is a woman aged 45-60 years with alopecia areata. Some clones in this sample may be carry-over from other donors' samples. The chain uses TRBV19 and TRBJ2-4; the D gene is possibly TRBD2 (5 bases). CDR3 nucleotides: TGTGCCAGTAGTATAGATCGGAGAGGGAGTGGTTCCAAAAACATTCAGTACTTC. It translates to CASSIDRRGSGSKNIQYF.